This entry is about one T cell receptor (beta chain). Its cognate antigen is unknown. The data were taken from a study of cytomegalovirus exposure and HLA in healthy donors. The study's findings and limits: As was reported, the classifier diagnosed cytomegalovirus status with high specificity and sensitivity. TCR beta sequences numbering around 15,000 were associated with HLA alleles at 0.05 false discovery rate in a later analysis. TCR beta V segments were, for the most part, productive about 87% or about 30% of the time in an earlier analysis.

PCR was performed using 60 Vbeta and 13 Jbeta primers. In the authors' workflow: Some 10 million shared chains were among the roughly 78 million unique TCR beta chains that a later analysis counted. Using immunoSEQ multiplex PCR, the repertoire was profiled, and TCRdb retains in-frame clones only, with some absent. From that table come the V and J calls and clone size; the DNA was used to work out D and trimming. The data hold 160,000 or so clones, with approximately 80% observed a single time. This clonotype was sampled from a woman aged 45-65 years in good health and CMV-seronegative. Sequenced material: PBMCs.

CDR3 sequence: CSGCSREGETQYF. CDR3 coding DNA: TGCAGCGGGTGCTCGAGGGAGGGAGAGACCCAGTACTTC. The genes are TRBV29-1 and TRBJ2-5; TRBD2 matches at 7 bases. V dropped 7 bases and J dropped 4; count of bases not matched to a gene: 9. This CDR3 comprises 13 residues. CDR1 SQVTM and CDR2 ANQGSEA come from the germline V gene. The full variable domain, with the rest looked up from reference TRBV29-1 and TRBJ2-5, is SAVISQKPSRDICQRGTSLTIQCQVDSQVTMMFWYRQQPGQSLTLIATANQGSEATYESGFVIDKFPISRPNLTFSTLTVSNMSPEDSSIYLCSGCSREGETQYFGPGTRLLVL.